These T cell receptor beta chains were read from a single sample in a study of healthy donors' naive CD4 and CD8 T cells. TCRdb redid the calling of the reads with MiXCR, one entry per CDR3 protein. The sample has 200,000 or so distinct CDR3 sequences, under 85% seen once. Sample: naive CD4+ and CD8+ T cells sorted from blood, pooled from several donors. The receptor set was obtained from a pool of human donors in good health; the sample pools cells from several healthy donors. Each CDR3 is given with its conserved first and last residue. Each record gives: clone size, D gene, V gene, J gene, CDR3 DNA, CDR3 protein. D genes are given only for firm matches. Where a row states a size, it is once, few, many or the class of an expanded clone; other rows omit it.

-	-	TRBV12-3/TRBV12-4	TRBJ1-2	TGTGCCAGCAGTTCCCGCCGGTACTATGGCTACACCTTC	CASSSRRYYGYTF
-	TRBD1	TRBV4-1	TRBJ1-2	TGCGCCAGCAGCCAAGTCGGGACAGTCGAGGGCTACACCTTC	CASSQVGTVEGYTF
-	-	TRBV27	TRBJ2-7	TGTGCCAGCAGTTTATCGGGACTCCGCTACGAGCAGTACTTC	CASSLSGLRYEQYF
-	TRBD2	TRBV29-1	TRBJ2-1	TGCAGCGTTGAAGGGCTAGCGGACCTGAGCTCCTACAATGAGCAGTTCTTC	CSVEGLADLSSYNEQFF
-	-	TRBV6-1	TRBJ2-1	TGTGCCAGCAGTGAAAGACCGAGATCCTACAATGAGCAGTTCTTC	CASSERPRSYNEQFF
-	TRBD1	TRBV12-3/TRBV12-4	TRBJ2-7	TGTGCCAGCAGTTTGAAACAGGGGCAACCCTACGAGCAGTACTTC	CASSLKQGQPYEQYF
-	TRBD2	TRBV29-1	TRBJ2-3	TGCAGCGTCAGCGGGAGGGTGAGCGATACGCAGTATTTT	CSVSGRVSDTQYF
-	-	TRBV29-1	TRBJ2-7	TGCAGCGTTGAAGACCCAGGGGTAACCTACGAGCAGTACTTC	CSVEDPGVTYEQYF
-	-	TRBV29-1	TRBJ1-5	TGCAGCGTTGCTACAGGGCCCGAGCAGCCCCAGCATTTT	CSVATGPEQPQHF
-	TRBD2	TRBV4-3	TRBJ2-7	TGCGCCAGCAGCCCCGGGACTAGCGGCATCACTGGCGACGAGCAGTACTTC	CASSPGTSGITGDEQYF
-	-	TRBV30	TRBJ1-1	TGTGCCTGGAGTGTGTTTAGGACCATGAACACTGAAGCTTTCTTT	CAWSVFRTMNTEAFF
-	-	TRBV29-1	TRBJ2-7	TGCAGCGTACTGACTAACTACGAGCAGTACTTC	CSVLTNYEQYF
-	-	TRBV2	TRBJ2-1	TGTGCTACTCGGAGCTCCTACAATGAGCAGTTCTTC	CATRSSYNEQFF
-	-	TRBV4-1	TRBJ2-7	TGTGCCAGCAGCCAGAGTACTAGAGTCTACGAGCAGTACTTC	CASSQSTRVYEQYF
-	-	TRBV6-5	TRBJ1-3	TGTGCCAGCAGTGGAACGGGGTCCTCTGGAAACACCATATATTTT	CASSGTGSSGNTIYF
-	-	TRBV27	TRBJ2-7	TGTGCCAGCAGTCCACGGACAGCGGCCTACGAGCAGTACTTC	CASSPRTAAYEQYF
-	TRBD2	TRBV20-1	TRBJ2-4	TGCAGTGCTAGAGGTGCGACTAGCGGGGACATTCAGTACTTC	CSARGATSGDIQYF
once	TRBD1	TRBV29-1	TRBJ1-2	TGCAGCGGCCTTGGACAGGACTATGGCTACACCTTC	CSGLGQDYGYTF
-	-	TRBV30	TRBJ2-7	TGTGCCGGAACTCGGAAAGCAGTTTACGAGCAGTACTTC	CAGTRKAVYEQYF
few	TRBD1	TRBV29-1	TRBJ2-7	TGCAGCGCTTCGACAGGGTCCTACGAGCAGTACTTC	CSASTGSYEQYF
-	-	TRBV15	TRBJ2-1	TGTGCCACCAGCAGGGAAGATTACAATGAGCAGTTCTTC	CATSREDYNEQFF
-	-	TRBV12-5	TRBJ1-1	TGTGCTAGTGGCACGGGACACCGGAACACTGAAGCTTTCTTT	CASGTGHRNTEAFF
-	TRBD2	TRBV7-8	TRBJ2-7	TGTGCCAGCAGCTTAGTTGAAGCTAGCGGGGGCTACGAGCAGTACTTC	CASSLVEASGGYEQYF
few	-	TRBV19	TRBJ1-5	TGTGCCAGTAGGGAGACAGATTATCAGCCCCAGCATTTT	CASRETDYQPQHF
-	TRBD2	TRBV29-1	TRBJ2-7	TGCAGCGTCAAGGGGGCTAGCGGGAGTGTCCACGAGCAGTACTTC	CSVKGASGSVHEQYF
few	TRBD1	TRBV6-5	TRBJ2-1	TGTGCCAGCAGTTATTCGGCAGGGGGTTACGAGCAGTTCTTC	CASSYSAGGYEQFF
-	-	TRBV6-5	TRBJ1-2	TGTGCCAGCAGTTTCTACAGGAACTATGGCTACACCTTC	CASSFYRNYGYTF
-	TRBD1	TRBV12-5	TRBJ2-7	TGTGCTAGTGGTTTGGGGACAGGGCCCTACGAGCAGTACTTC	CASGLGTGPYEQYF
-	-	TRBV29-1	TRBJ2-7	TGCAGCGTTGAAGAAGGGGAGCAGTACTTC	CSVEEGEQYF
-	TRBD2	TRBV19	TRBJ2-3	TGTGCCAGTAGCGGACTAGCGGAGACGGGCACAGATACGCAGTATTTT	CASSGLAETGTDTQYF
-	-	TRBV18	TRBJ2-2	TGTGCCAGCTCACCACCGTGGCGGGGCGGCAACGGGGAGCTGTTTTTT	CASSPPWRGGNGELFF
-	TRBD2	TRBV29-1	TRBJ2-4	TGCAGCGCGACCGGGACTAGTGTTATTCAGTACTTC	CSATGTSVIQYF
few	-	TRBV12-3/TRBV12-4	TRBJ1-1	TGTGCCAGCAGTTTCTCTATTAACACTGAAGCTTTCTTT	CASSFSINTEAFF
-	TRBD1	TRBV19	TRBJ1-1	TGTGCCAGTGCCGGGACAGGGAAACCTGAAGCTTTCTTT	CASAGTGKPEAFF
few	-	TRBV30	TRBJ1-5	TGTGCCCTTCAAGGAGGGGGAAATCAGCCCCAGCATTTT	CALQGGGNQPQHF
-	-	TRBV6-5	TRBJ1-1	TGTGCCAGCAGTCCAAGTGGGGGCTTGGTGGCTTTCTTT	CASSPSGGLVAFF
few	-	TRBV11-2	TRBJ2-1	TGTGCCAGCAGCTGGGCGACAGGAGGCTACAATGAGCAGTTCTTC	CASSWATGGYNEQFF
few	-	TRBV6-5	TRBJ2-7	TGTGCCAGCAGTTACTCTGGACGCAGGGCCTACGAGCAGTACTTC	CASSYSGRRAYEQYF
-	TRBD2	TRBV6-5	TRBJ2-1	TGTGCCAGCAGTTATTTGGCTAGCGGGGCCTACAATGAGCAGTTCTTC	CASSYLASGAYNEQFF
-	TRBD1	TRBV27	TRBJ1-1	TGTGCCAGCAGTCTACAGGGGACGGGGCGAGGGAACACTGAAACTTTCTTT	CASSLQGTGRGNTETFF
-	TRBD1	TRBV6-5	TRBJ1-2	TGTGCCAGCAGTTACTCGACTAGGGACAGGGCTGGCTACACCTTC	CASSYSTRDRAGYTF
-	TRBD2	TRBV7-8	TRBJ2-1	TGTGCCAGCAGCTTAGGCCCTAGCGGATACAATGAGCAGTTCTTC	CASSLGPSGYNEQFF
-	TRBD1	TRBV4-1	TRBJ1-1	TGCGCCAGCAGCCTTACCGGGACAGGGAGCACTGAAGCTTTCTTT	CASSLTGTGSTEAFF
once	TRBD2	TRBV29-1	TRBJ2-5	TGCAGCGTTGAAGATCCGGGGGGTAGCGGGACGTTTGAGACCCAGTACTTC	CSVEDPGGSGTFETQYF
-	TRBD1	TRBV6-5	TRBJ1-2	TGTGCCAGCAGTTACTCGAAATCCGACAGGGTGGGCGGCTACACCTTC	CASSYSKSDRVGGYTF
few	TRBD1	TRBV29-1	TRBJ1-2	TGCAGCGTGCCCGGGACAGGGCACGGCTACACCTTC	CSVPGTGHGYTF
-	-	TRBV19	TRBJ1-2	TGTGCCAGTACCCAACGAGGGGGTGGCTATGGCTACACCTTC	CASTQRGGGYGYTF
-	-	TRBV29-1	TRBJ1-1	TGCAGCCTCGCCGGAGACACTGAAGCTTTCTTT	CSLAGDTEAFF
-	TRBD1	TRBV18	TRBJ2-7	TGTGCCAGCTCACCACCGATGGGACAGGGGCTCGAGCAGTACTTC	CASSPPMGQGLEQYF
-	-	TRBV18	TRBJ2-3	TGTGCCAGCTCACCACGTGGGGGGCCCACAGATACGCAGTATTTT	CASSPRGGPTDTQYF
few	-	TRBV30	TRBJ1-1	TGTGCCTGGAGTATCTCGAACACTGAAGCTTTCTTT	CAWSISNTEAFF
-	-	TRBV18	TRBJ2-1	TGTGCCAGCTCACCACAGGGTTGGAATGAGCAGTTCTTC	CASSPQGWNEQFF
-	-	TRBV2	TRBJ2-3	TGTGCCAGCAGTGACCCGGGCAGGGGCGCAGATACGCAGTATTTT	CASSDPGRGADTQYF